This TCR beta chain was observed in a study of regulatory T cells in long-lasting Graves disease (dated by TCRdb to the early 2020s). About the full investigation: Patients with newly diagnosed Graves' disease had been on antithyroid drugs for under 3 months. Persistent Graves' disease patients were compared with newly diagnosed Graves' disease patients by peripheral blood TCR sequencing and RNA sequencing. The study was conducted in China and was registered as a clinical trial. TCR sequencing covered about 13 persistent and around 20 newly diagnosed Graves' disease patients, some 33 samples in total. Study-wide conclusions, independent of this receptor: Preferential use of TRBV28, TRBJ1-2 and TRBJ2-5 was observed in persistent disease, whereas TRBV20-1 and TRBJ2-1 were favored in newly diagnosed disease. Peripheral blood alone was examined, since thyroid tissue, which constituted the primary lesion, could not be accessed. The authors acknowledged the small sample size as a limitation that may reduce accuracy. Sequencing and analysis were limited to the TCR beta chain. Patients with persistent disease shared more public clonotypes (approximately 2,500) than newly diagnosed patients did (more than 900). Lower TCR Shannon entropy and fewer highly expanded clones were observed in persistent Graves' disease patients than in newly diagnosed patients, which suggested clonal expansion.

The germline V gene encodes CDR1 SGHTA and CDR2 FQGNSA. The CDR3 goes from the cysteine to the phenylalanine over 15 residues. Only CDR3 DNA remains: 45 bases, in frame from the first base. For this chain, trimming is 8 bases at the V end and 1 base at the J end, and the number of junction bases without a gene match is 7. The time point label corresponds to: newly diagnosed GD, antithyroid drugs for less than 3 months. For both TCR sequencing and RNA sequencing, RNA was extracted from PBMCs in TRIzol. The diagnosis of Graves' disease followed American Thyroid Association guidelines. Patients were recruited from an endocrinology department in Xi'an, China. Each patient gave approximately 9.7 milliliters of peripheral blood, collected in an EDTA anticoagulant tube. Ficoll Paque Plus density gradient separation was used to isolate PBMCs, and no additional T cell sorting was done. An Agilent 2100 Bioanalyzer and agarose gel were used to assess RNA quality, and a NanoDrop 2000 was used to measure RNA concentration.

This clonotype turned up a few times. The clone's antigen remains unknown. No base quality information exists; no much larger clone differs at one position. Preparation of the library involved multiplex PCR. Data came from an Illumina HiSeq 4000. TCR beta libraries were built with iRepertoire HTBI primers and Arm-PCR amplification of CDR3 regions. Before sequencing, the PCR products went through gel purification. Turning to the authors' computational methods: Gene usage analysis of CDR3 amino acid clonotypes relied on the approximately 60 TRBV and about 13 TRBJ segments identified across samples. COPE and FqMerger were used to merge the filtered high-quality paired reads into contigs. BLAST was used to align contigs to the IMGT TRBV, TRBD and TRBJ reference genes, and CDR3 was defined following IMGT. Highly expanded clones were defined as clonotypes with a frequency above 0.1%. Shannon entropy was used to measure repertoire diversity, and the Gini coefficient was used to measure V-J evenness. A clonotype was considered public if more than one individual shared it. TCRdb trimmed the raw reads at Q25, called clones with MiXCR and kept productive beta chains. Identical CDR3 proteins give one entry, which carries the most common genes and DNA. Here the V and J calls rest on TCRdb's processing, not on the authors' analysis. The sample table contains 400,000 to 450,000 distinct CDR3 sequences; only one count was recorded for more than 13% of them. The biggest ten clones account for over 15% of the sample.

These sequences were also reported in another study, on T cells in Graves' hyperthyroidism and ophthalmopathy. Reported in the second study: Graves' hyperthyroidism was defined as stable when no progression to ophthalmopathy occurred over 18 months of follow-up. The hyperthyroidism patients were between 18 and 65 years old and newly diagnosed, with a disease duration of less than 2 months. Any patient with an uncontrolled infection, another autoimmune disease, pregnancy or lactation was excluded. Diagnoses were based on clinical symptoms, serum thyroxine and TRAb, thyroid ultrasound and orbital computed tomography. For the first round of RT-PCR on the TCR CDR3, the HTBI primer set was used together with the Qiagen OneStep RT-PCR kit. Most expanded thyroid clonotypes (frequency above 0.001) were also found in blood, which suggests that blood repertoires may mirror thyroid immune responses. Ophthalmopathy was separated from stable hyperthyroidism by a 13 V-J signature model, with 87.88% sensitivity and 81% to 82% specificity obtained in cross-validation and 80%/75% obtained in testing. In validation, the model predicted progression to ophthalmopathy with around 71% sensitivity and 72.22% specificity, a median of approximately 6.7 months before onset. TCR V-J signatures able to tell the groups apart were searched for in a discovery cohort of some 97 patients, of whom approximately 40 had Graves' ophthalmopathy and 55 to 60 had stable Graves' hyperthyroidism. An independent validation cohort of under 20 hyperthyroidism patients and about 15 patients who later progressed to ophthalmopathy tested prospective prediction of ophthalmopathy. The 85 to 100 discovery patients were randomly split 7:3 into training and test sets. Thyroid tissue and blood T-cell repertoires from six Graves' hyperthyroidism patients were also compared in the study. Following sampling, methimazole starting at 30 mg daily was given to hyperthyroidism patients, and high-dose intravenous methylprednisolone was given to ophthalmopathy patients. Libraries were constructed in a second round of multiplex PCR, after which size selection and purification were carried out. Sequencing of the libraries was done on an Illumina HiSeq2000 using paired-end 100 bp reads. SOAPnuke was used to process the raw data, removing reads that contained adapters or uncalled bases, had a mean Phred below 15, or lacked an exact match to the constant primer or identifier. High-quality paired reads were merged using COPE v1.2.5, and each unique nucleotide sequence was defined as a clonotype. Clonotypes were aligned to IMGT TRBV, TRBD and TRBJ reference segments using MiTCR v1.1. Analysis was restricted to V-J combinations with a frequency above 0.0001, which covered roughly 99% of repertoires. The TCS score was defined as F50 (clonal expansion) divided by E x V (chaos), with BLOSUM62-based TCRdist calculated between CDR3 peptides within each V-J. Welch's t-statistics and random forest reduced 514 V-J features to roughly 13, which were used in a naive Bayes classifier (R e1071). Sample size was not statistically predetermined, and blinding of investigators to group allocation was not performed. TCR Vbeta CDR3 sequencing of fewer than 150 peripheral blood samples (over 40 ophthalmopathy, 75 or so hyperthyroidism and approximately 17 progressor patients) is reported in the paper.

The chain is encoded by TRBV7-2 joined to TRBJ1-5; TRBD1 fits 8 bases in the junction. This sequence originates from a woman aged 25 to 45 with Graves disease. Donor details come from another sample of the same person, matched by shared clones. This sample comprised peripheral blood mononuclear cells (PBMCs), obtained at new diagnosis, from a patient treated with antithyroid drugs. The CDR3 loop reads CASATQGASNQPQHF. The nucleotide sequence is TGTGCCAGCGCGACTCAGGGGGCGAGCAATCAGCCCCAGCATTTT.